A selection of T cell receptor beta chains follows, all from one sample in a study of cytomegalovirus exposure and HLA in healthy donors. The data were produced by immunoSEQ multiplex PCR, yet TCRdb's version contains in-frame clones alone and is incomplete. The sample records about 82,000 clones, about 74% being singletons. Sequenced: PBMCs. These receptors originate from a woman in her forties or fifties in good health and CMV-seropositive. Both conserved end residues are part of each CDR3. The order of the fields is V gene, clone size, J gene, D gene, CDR3 protein, CDR3 DNA. A D gene is named only where the DNA matches it firmly. Not every row has a clone size; where given, it reads once, few, many or a size class.

v_call: TRBV29-1
clone_size: .
j_call: TRBJ1-1
d_call: .
cdr3_aa: CSVEWRGNTEAFF
cdr3_nt: TGCAGCGTTGAATGGCGGGGGAACACTGAAGCTTTCTTT

v_call: TRBV19
clone_size: .
j_call: TRBJ2-1
d_call: TRBD1
cdr3_aa: CASTRDSNEQFF
cdr3_nt: TGTGCCAGTACCCGGGACAGCAATGAGCAGTTCTTC

v_call: TRBV14
clone_size: once
j_call: TRBJ2-5
d_call: TRBD2
cdr3_aa: CASGEGETQYF
cdr3_nt: TGTGCCAGCGGGGAGGGGGAGACCCAGTACTTC

v_call: TRBV2
clone_size: .
j_call: TRBJ1-2
d_call: .
cdr3_aa: CASGPRGRGTGYTF
cdr3_nt: TGTGCCAGCGGCCCGAGGGGCAGGGGTACCGGCTACACCTTC

v_call: TRBV2
clone_size: .
j_call: TRBJ2-2
d_call: TRBD1
cdr3_aa: CASSVSGQGARTGELFF
cdr3_nt: TGTGCCAGCAGTGTGTCGGGACAGGGGGCGCGCACCGGGGAGCTGTTTTTT

v_call: TRBV18
clone_size: .
j_call: TRBJ2-2
d_call: .
cdr3_aa: CASSPRQPPVEELFF
cdr3_nt: TGTGCCAGCTCACCGAGACAGCCACCGGTAGAGGAGCTGTTTTTT

v_call: TRBV6-5
clone_size: .
j_call: TRBJ2-7
d_call: TRBD1
cdr3_aa: CASSHPPDRASEQYF
cdr3_nt: TGTGCCAGCAGTCACCCCCCGGACAGGGCAAGTGAGCAGTACTTC

v_call: TRBV7-9
clone_size: once
j_call: TRBJ2-1
d_call: TRBD2
cdr3_aa: CASSFGLARFNEQFF
cdr3_nt: TGTGCCAGCAGCTTTGGACTAGCGAGGTTCAATGAGCAGTTCTTC

v_call: TRBV7-9
clone_size: .
j_call: TRBJ2-3
d_call: TRBD2
cdr3_aa: CASNKLAGTSSTDTQYF
cdr3_nt: TGTGCCAGCAATAAGTTAGCGGGTACCTCTAGCACAGATACGCAGTATTTT

v_call: TRBV28
clone_size: .
j_call: TRBJ1-3
d_call: TRBD1
cdr3_aa: CASRTQGPSGNTIYF
cdr3_nt: TGTGCCAGCAGAACACAGGGGCCCTCTGGAAACACCATATATTTT

v_call: TRBV2
clone_size: .
j_call: TRBJ1-1
d_call: .
cdr3_aa: CASREREPLNTEAFF
cdr3_nt: TGTGCCAGCAGGGAACGGGAACCACTGAACACTGAAGCTTTCTTT

v_call: TRBV6-1
clone_size: few
j_call: TRBJ1-2
d_call: .
cdr3_aa: CASSHKDRYGYTF
cdr3_nt: TGTGCCAGCAGTCACAAAGACAGATATGGCTACACCTTC

v_call: TRBV10-3
clone_size: .
j_call: TRBJ2-7
d_call: .
cdr3_aa: CAISETGGSYEQYF
cdr3_nt: TGTGCCATCAGTGAAACCGGAGGAAGCTACGAGCAGTACTTC

v_call: TRBV27
clone_size: once
j_call: TRBJ2-1
d_call: .
cdr3_aa: CASSPFISPNEQFF
cdr3_nt: TGTGCCAGCAGTCCCTTTATATCCCCCAATGAGCAGTTCTTC

v_call: TRBV5-6
clone_size: .
j_call: TRBJ2-1
d_call: TRBD2
cdr3_aa: CASSISGEGVNEQFF
cdr3_nt: TGTGCCAGCAGCATTAGCGGGGAGGGGGTTAATGAGCAGTTCTTC

v_call: TRBV20-1
clone_size: .
j_call: TRBJ1-1
d_call: .
cdr3_aa: CSASFATEAFF
cdr3_nt: TGCAGTGCTAGTTTCGCGACTGAAGCTTTCTTT

v_call: TRBV2
clone_size: .
j_call: TRBJ1-1
d_call: .
cdr3_aa: CASSEGPNSGTEAFF
cdr3_nt: TGTGCCAGCAGTGAGGGGCCAAACAGTGGTACTGAAGCTTTCTTT

v_call: TRBV27
clone_size: .
j_call: TRBJ1-5
d_call: .
cdr3_aa: CASSPSLGRSNQPQHF
cdr3_nt: TGTGCCAGCAGTCCGTCCTTGGGGCGTAGCAATCAGCCCCAGCATTTT

v_call: TRBV2
clone_size: .
j_call: TRBJ1-2
d_call: TRBD1
cdr3_aa: CASSETMDRVGYGYTF
cdr3_nt: TGTGCCAGCAGTGAAACAATGGACAGGGTGGGCTATGGCTACACCTTC

v_call: TRBV6-1
clone_size: .
j_call: TRBJ2-7
d_call: TRBD2
cdr3_aa: CASSVAGVLNEQYF
cdr3_nt: TGTGCCAGCAGTGTAGCGGGAGTTCTCAACGAGCAGTACTTC

v_call: TRBV30
clone_size: .
j_call: TRBJ1-2
d_call: TRBD1
cdr3_aa: CAFRQGSYGYTF
cdr3_nt: TGTGCCTTTCGACAGGGCTCCTATGGCTACACCTTC

v_call: TRBV19
clone_size: .
j_call: TRBJ2-2
d_call: .
cdr3_aa: CASMSRNTGELFF
cdr3_nt: TGTGCCAGTATGTCTAGGAACACCGGGGAGCTGTTTTTT

v_call: TRBV6-1
clone_size: medium-sized
j_call: TRBJ2-6
d_call: .
cdr3_aa: CASSEDVGSGANVLTF
cdr3_nt: TGTGCCAGCAGTGAAGATGTCGGCTCTGGGGCCAACGTCCTGACTTTC

v_call: TRBV10-3
clone_size: few
j_call: TRBJ1-2
d_call: TRBD1
cdr3_aa: CAIRDARTGGLDGYTF
cdr3_nt: TGTGCCATCAGGGATGCAAGGACAGGGGGCTTGGATGGCTACACCTTC

v_call: TRBV29-1
clone_size: .
j_call: TRBJ2-7
d_call: TRBD2
cdr3_aa: CSVEGSSGSYEQYF
cdr3_nt: TGCAGCGTTGAAGGCTCTAGCGGGAGTTACGAGCAGTACTTC

v_call: TRBV5-5
clone_size: .
j_call: TRBJ1-5
d_call: .
cdr3_aa: CASSLEAGGMAQHF
cdr3_nt: TGTGCCAGCAGCTTGGAGGCCGGGGGTATGGCCCAGCATTTT

v_call: TRBV6-1
clone_size: .
j_call: TRBJ1-1
d_call: TRBD1
cdr3_aa: CASTNRGWNTEAFF
cdr3_nt: TGTGCCAGCACCAACAGGGGCTGGAACACTGAAGCTTTCTTT

v_call: TRBV9
clone_size: .
j_call: TRBJ1-5
d_call: TRBD1
cdr3_aa: CARGRCWVETGDQPQHF
cdr3_nt: TGTGCCAGAGGCCGGTGTTGGGTGGAAACAGGGGATCAGCCCCAGCATTTT

v_call: TRBV7-3
clone_size: .
j_call: TRBJ1-2
d_call: TRBD1
cdr3_aa: CASSLRQGVNYGYTF
cdr3_nt: TGTGCCAGCAGCTTAAGACAGGGGGTTAACTATGGCTACACCTTC

v_call: TRBV4-2
clone_size: .
j_call: TRBJ2-1
d_call: .
cdr3_aa: CASSQDLSSDEQFF
cdr3_nt: TGTGCCAGCAGCCAAGATTTGTCGTCAGATGAGCAGTTCTTC

v_call: TRBV6-5
clone_size: once
j_call: TRBJ2-5
d_call: .
cdr3_aa: CASRQSQETQYF
cdr3_nt: TGTGCCAGCAGGCAGTCTCAAGAGACCCAGTACTTC

v_call: TRBV6-5
clone_size: many
j_call: TRBJ2-1
d_call: .
cdr3_aa: CASSSQPHNEQFF
cdr3_nt: TGTGCCAGCAGTTCACAGCCTCACAATGAGCAGTTCTTC

v_call: TRBV6-5
clone_size: .
j_call: TRBJ2-3
d_call: TRBD2
cdr3_aa: CASSWTSKRTDTQYF
cdr3_nt: TGTGCCAGCAGTTGGACTAGCAAGCGCACAGATACGCAGTATTTT

v_call: TRBV29-1
clone_size: few
j_call: TRBJ2-7
d_call: TRBD2
cdr3_aa: CSAKREGFYEQYF
cdr3_nt: TGCAGCGCCAAGCGGGAGGGGTTTTACGAGCAGTACTTC

v_call: TRBV2
clone_size: .
j_call: TRBJ2-3
d_call: TRBD1
cdr3_aa: CASSRDSDTDTQYF
cdr3_nt: TGTGCCAGCAGCCGGGACAGCGACACAGATACGCAGTATTTT

v_call: TRBV4-2
clone_size: .
j_call: TRBJ2-1
d_call: .
cdr3_aa: CASSLGGLALGDEQFF
cdr3_nt: TGTGCCAGCAGCCTCGGGGGGCTAGCCCTTGGAGATGAGCAGTTCTTC

v_call: TRBV10-3
clone_size: .
j_call: TRBJ1-2
d_call: .
cdr3_aa: CAITGNYGYTF
cdr3_nt: TGTGCCATCACAGGGAACTATGGCTACACCTTC

v_call: TRBV10-3
clone_size: .
j_call: TRBJ1-2
d_call: .
cdr3_aa: CAAFMEGYGYTF
cdr3_nt: TGTGCCGCCTTTATGGAGGGCTATGGCTACACCTTC

v_call: TRBV5-1
clone_size: .
j_call: TRBJ2-2
d_call: .
cdr3_aa: CASSPEPGVRTGELFF
cdr3_nt: TGCGCCAGCAGCCCCGAACCGGGTGTAAGGACCGGGGAGCTGTTTTTT

v_call: TRBV5-1
clone_size: .
j_call: TRBJ1-1
d_call: TRBD1
cdr3_aa: CASSSQGANTEAFF
cdr3_nt: TGCGCCAGCAGCTCTCAGGGGGCGAACACTGAAGCTTTCTTT

v_call: TRBV7-2
clone_size: .
j_call: TRBJ2-5
d_call: .
cdr3_aa: CASSLQRETQYF
cdr3_nt: TGTGCCAGCAGCCTCCAGAGGGAGACCCAGTACTTC

v_call: TRBV2
clone_size: .
j_call: TRBJ1-1
d_call: .
cdr3_aa: CASSERRVDTEAFF
cdr3_nt: TGTGCCAGCAGTGAGCGGAGGGTGGACACTGAAGCTTTCTTT

v_call: TRBV6-5
clone_size: once
j_call: TRBJ1-2
d_call: .
cdr3_aa: CASSYSAGRNYGYTF
cdr3_nt: TGTGCCAGCAGTTACTCGGCAGGGAGGAACTATGGCTACACCTTC

v_call: TRBV11-2
clone_size: few
j_call: TRBJ1-4
d_call: TRBD1
cdr3_aa: CASSFGDSEKLFF
cdr3_nt: TGTGCCAGCAGCTTCGGGGACAGCGAAAAACTGTTTTTT

v_call: TRBV29-1
clone_size: .
j_call: TRBJ1-1
d_call: TRBD1
cdr3_aa: CSVEESQGGTEAFF
cdr3_nt: TGCAGCGTTGAAGAATCACAGGGGGGCACTGAAGCTTTCTTT

v_call: TRBV29-1
clone_size: .
j_call: TRBJ2-6
d_call: .
cdr3_aa: CSVDEGASGANVLTF
cdr3_nt: TGCAGCGTTGACGAGGGCGCCTCCGGGGCCAACGTCCTGACTTTC

v_call: TRBV5-6
clone_size: .
j_call: TRBJ2-5
d_call: .
cdr3_aa: CASTPWGRETQYF
cdr3_nt: TGTGCCAGCACTCCTTGGGGGCGGGAGACCCAGTACTTC

v_call: TRBV5-6
clone_size: .
j_call: TRBJ1-5
d_call: .
cdr3_aa: CASSRGGSRPQHF
cdr3_nt: TGTGCCAGCAGCCGGGGAGGGTCGAGGCCCCAGCATTTT

v_call: TRBV7-2
clone_size: .
j_call: TRBJ1-4
d_call: TRBD1
cdr3_aa: CASSLEGAWEKLFF
cdr3_nt: TGTGCCAGCAGCTTAGAGGGGGCTTGGGAAAAACTGTTTTTT

v_call: TRBV29-1
clone_size: .
j_call: TRBJ1-2
d_call: .
cdr3_aa: CSVGARGIGYTF
cdr3_nt: TGCAGCGTTGGGGCCCGGGGGATTGGCTACACCTTC

v_call: TRBV6-1
clone_size: .
j_call: TRBJ1-2
d_call: .
cdr3_aa: CASGGFPNYGYTF
cdr3_nt: TGTGCCAGTGGAGGCTTCCCTAACTATGGCTACACCTTC

v_call: TRBV29-1
clone_size: .
j_call: TRBJ1-1
d_call: .
cdr3_aa: CSVELGGNEAFF
cdr3_nt: TGCAGCGTTGAGCTGGGGGGAAACGAAGCTTTCTTT